Listed below are T cell receptor beta chains from one sample, sequenced in a study of patients and donors after allogeneic stem cell transplantation. Each CDR3 protein gets one entry after TCRdb re-called the RT-PCR reads with MiXCR. Of about a million distinct CDR3 sequences listed, 18% are singletons. The sequenced material came from blood, either unsorted or a sorted T cell fraction (not recorded which). The receptors shown here come from a human donor who was either an allogeneic HSCT recipient or a stem cell or donor lymphocyte infusion donor (not recorded which). It is not recorded whose cells these are; they may come from a transplant donor. CDR3s include the opening cysteine and the closing phenylalanine or tryptophan. Each record gives: clone size, J gene, V gene, D gene, CDR3 DNA, CDR3 protein. D genes are given only for firm matches. For some rows the clone size is stated as once, few or many, or as a class when expanded; others skip it.

>NA|TRBJ2-2|TRBV5-1|TRBD2
TGCGCCAGCAGCTTCGGGACTAGAGACACCGGGGAGCTGTTTTTT
CASSFGTRDTGELFF
>NA|TRBJ2-3|TRBV5-6|NA
TGTGCCAGCAGCGTGGGGTCCACTCATACGCAGTATTTT
CASSVGSTHTQYF
>NA|TRBJ2-2|TRBV15|NA
TGTGCCACCAGCAGAGATTTACAAGGGCGGCCGAACACCGGGGAGCTGTTTTTT
CATSRDLQGRPNTGELFF
>NA|TRBJ2-6|TRBV11-2|NA
TGTGCCAGCAGCTTATCAGCCGGGGCGCAGGCGGCCAACGTCCTGACTTTC
CASSLSAGAQAANVLTF
>NA|TRBJ1-1|TRBV4-2|TRBD1
TGTGCCAGCAGCCGGGGAGGGACAGGTTCGCCTGAAGCTTTCTTT
CASSRGGTGSPEAFF
>few|TRBJ2-3|TRBV20-1|TRBD2
TGCAGTGCTGGAGCGACTAGCGGCCTCACAGATACGCAGTATTTT
CSAGATSGLTDTQYF
>NA|TRBJ2-4|TRBV5-1|TRBD1
TGCGCCAGCAGCGAGGCCGGGACAGACCCGAGAGCCAAAAACATTCAGTACTTC
CASSEAGTDPRAKNIQYF
>NA|TRBJ1-2|TRBV25-1|TRBD1
TGTGCCAGCAGTGACCTCGACAGGGACTATGGCTACACCTTC
CASSDLDRDYGYTF
>NA|TRBJ2-7|TRBV20-1|NA
TGCAGTGCTAGAGGGCAAGGAGTTCTGCTTAGCTACGAGCAGTACTTC
CSARGQGVLLSYEQYF
>few|TRBJ1-2|TRBV20-1|NA
TGCAGTGCGTCGACAGTTAACTATGGCTACACCTTC
CSASTVNYGYTF
>NA|TRBJ2-1|TRBV19|NA
TGTGCCAGTAGTAACCTCGATACCATCAATGAGCAGTTCTTC
CASSNLDTINEQFF
>NA|TRBJ1-3|TRBV9|TRBD1
TGTGCCAGCAGCCCGAGTGACAGGGCTGGAAACACCATATATTTT
CASSPSDRAGNTIYF
>NA|TRBJ2-1|TRBV20-1|NA
TGCAGCCCTGAGACGTTGAGCTCCTACAATGAGCAGTTCTTC
CSPETLSSYNEQFF
>NA|TRBJ2-7|TRBV7-9|NA
TGTGCCAGCAGCTTACCAAGTCACGAGCAGTACTTC
CASSLPSHEQYF
>few|TRBJ1-6|TRBV9|NA
TGTGCCAGCAGCGTAGCGGGAGTGAATTCACCCCTCCACTTT
CASSVAGVNSPLHF
>NA|TRBJ1-4|TRBV20-1|NA
TGCAGTGCTAGAGCACTACAGAAAAATGAAAAACTGTTTTTT
CSARALQKNEKLFF
>NA|TRBJ1-6|TRBV7-3|TRBD1
TGTGCCAGCAGCTTACAGGGGGATGGGGATTCACCCCTCCACTTT
CASSLQGDGDSPLHF
>few|TRBJ2-1|TRBV5-1|TRBD1
TGCGCCAGCAGCGATCCGGGACAGGGTTACAATGAGCAGTTCTTC
CASSDPGQGYNEQFF
>NA|TRBJ1-2|TRBV7-2|TRBD1
TGTGCCAGCAGGTCAGGGGGGAGTCGGTATGGCTACACCTTC
CASRSGGSRYGYTF
>few|TRBJ2-5|TRBV18|TRBD1
TGTGCCAGCTCAGCTGACAGGGGGCTGAGAAAGACCCAGTACTTC
CASSADRGLRKTQYF
>few|TRBJ2-3|TRBV20-1|NA
TGCAGTGCTGGGCGCTCTAGCACAGATACGCAGTATTTT
CSAGRSSTDTQYF
>NA|TRBJ1-1|TRBV21-1|NA
TGTGCCAGCAGCAAAGTCGGGGGTCGGAACACTGAAGCTTTCTTT
CASSKVGGRNTEAFF
>many|TRBJ1-1|TRBV5-1|NA
TGCGCCAGCAGCTCAGACGGCTTCCAAGCTTTCTTT
CASSSDGFQAFF
>few|TRBJ2-3|TRBV6-5|NA
TGTGCCAGCAGTTACTCGGGCAGTGGCCCGTCGGATACGCAGTATTTT
CASSYSGSGPSDTQYF
>few|TRBJ2-5|TRBV6-1|TRBD1
TGTGCCAGCAGTGAAAGGCCAGGGGGCCTGGAGACCCAGTACTTC
CASSERPGGLETQYF
>NA|TRBJ2-5|TRBV13|TRBD2
TGTGCCAGCAGCACTTTAGCGGGAGGTCAAGAGACCCAGTACTTC
CASSTLAGGQETQYF
>NA|TRBJ1-1|TRBV19|NA
TGTGCCAGTACCATCGGACCGATGAACACTGAAGCTTTCTTT
CASTIGPMNTEAFF
>few|TRBJ2-1|TRBV11-1|NA
TGTGCCAGCAGCTTAGTTCTACCAGGGAATGAGCAGTTCTTC
CASSLVLPGNEQFF
>NA|TRBJ1-4|TRBV18|NA
TGTGCCAGCTCACCAAGGGGTGTCACAACTAATGAAAAACTGTTTTTT
CASSPRGVTTNEKLFF
>few|TRBJ2-7|TRBV29-1|NA
TGCAGCGTTGCCATGGTCCGAACTACTTACTCCTACGAGCAGTACTTC
CSVAMVRTTYSYEQYF
>many|TRBJ1-3|TRBV12-3/TRBV12-4|NA
TGTGGGGGGTCGGTTGGAAACACCATATATTTT
CGGSVGNTIYF
>many|TRBJ1-2|TRBV21-1|NA
TGTGCCAGCAGCAGAACGGGACACCACCCCAACTATGGCTACACCTTC
CASSRTGHHPNYGYTF
>NA|TRBJ1-2|TRBV25-1|NA
TGTGCCAGCAGTGAGTCTCCCCGGACGGGGCACTATGGCTACACCTTC
CASSESPRTGHYGYTF
>NA|TRBJ1-2|TRBV25-1|NA
TGTGCCACCTACGGGGCGGTCTATGGCTACACCTTC
CATYGAVYGYTF
>NA|TRBJ2-7|TRBV20-1|TRBD1
TGCAGTGTCTCGACAGGGTCAACGTCCTACGAGCAGTACTTC
CSVSTGSTSYEQYF
>many|TRBJ1-1|TRBV7-2|NA
TGTGCCAGCAGCTCGTGGGGCACTGAAGCTTTCTTT
CASSSWGTEAFF
>NA|TRBJ1-1|TRBV18|NA
TGTGCCAGCTCACCCAGGCAGGGCGAAGCTTTCTTT
CASSPRQGEAFF
>NA|TRBJ1-1|TRBV14|TRBD1
TGTGCCAGCAGCCAGACGGGACAGGAGAACACTGAAGCTTTCTTT
CASSQTGQENTEAFF
>few|TRBJ2-2|TRBV24-1|NA
TGTGCCACCAGGGTTGCCACCGGGGAGCTGTTTTTT
CATRVATGELFF
>NA|TRBJ1-3|TRBV4-2|NA
TGTGCCAGCAGCCTCCTACGGGGAGCTTCTGGAAACACCATATATTTT
CASSLLRGASGNTIYF
>few|TRBJ2-1|TRBV20-1|TRBD2
TGCAGTGCTAGGTCTGGCGGGAGGGGTTACAATGAGCAGTTCTTC
CSARSGGRGYNEQFF
>NA|TRBJ2-7|TRBV10-3|NA
TGTGCCATCAGTGAGTCTAAAGGGATCCACGAGCAGTACTTC
CAISESKGIHEQYF
>NA|TRBJ1-1|TRBV2|NA
TGTGCCAAAGCGAGGGACATGAACACTGAAGCTTTCTTT
CAKARDMNTEAFF
>NA|TRBJ2-1|TRBV12-3/TRBV12-4|TRBD1
TGTGCCAGCAGTACCGGACAGGGTCTGTTCTTC
CASSTGQGLFF
>few|TRBJ1-5|TRBV20-1|NA
TGCAGTGCTGTGAGGGGGGAGGGAGGCAATCAGCCCCAGCATTTT
CSAVRGEGGNQPQHF
>few|TRBJ1-4|TRBV7-2|TRBD1
TGTGCCAGCAGCGAGGGACAGGGAGAGATTGAAGAAAAACTGTTTTTT
CASSEGQGEIEEKLFF
>NA|TRBJ2-7|TRBV4-1|NA
TGCGCCAGCAGCCAAGATAAGTGGGACGAGCAGTACTTC
CASSQDKWDEQYF
>NA|TRBJ2-5|TRBV20-1|NA
TGCAGTGCTAGAAAGGGTTCCAACCAAGAGACCCAGTACTTC
CSARKGSNQETQYF
>few|TRBJ1-2|TRBV9|NA
TGTGCCAGCAGCGTAGCTAACAGATATGGCTACACCTTC
CASSVANRYGYTF
>few|TRBJ2-7|TRBV12-3/TRBV12-4|TRBD2
TGTGCCAGCAGTTCTCCGACTAGCGGGGTCTACGAGCAGTACTTC
CASSSPTSGVYEQYF
>NA|TRBJ2-5|TRBV10-3|TRBD1
TGTGCCATCACCGAGAGGGGGCTAGAAGAGACCCAGTACTTC
CAITERGLEETQYF
>NA|TRBJ1-3|TRBV6-1|TRBD1
TGTGCCAGCAGCGCTTACAGGGGCTCTGGAAACACCATATATTTT
CASSAYRGSGNTIYF
>NA|TRBJ2-3|TRBV6-2/TRBV6-3|NA
TGTGCCAGCCTCAGCGGGGATACGCAGTATTTT
CASLSGDTQYF
>NA|TRBJ2-1|TRBV13|NA
TGTGCCAGCAGCTTGCCTAAAAGTTGGGTAGACTCCTACAATGAGCAGTTCTTC
CASSLPKSWVDSYNEQFF